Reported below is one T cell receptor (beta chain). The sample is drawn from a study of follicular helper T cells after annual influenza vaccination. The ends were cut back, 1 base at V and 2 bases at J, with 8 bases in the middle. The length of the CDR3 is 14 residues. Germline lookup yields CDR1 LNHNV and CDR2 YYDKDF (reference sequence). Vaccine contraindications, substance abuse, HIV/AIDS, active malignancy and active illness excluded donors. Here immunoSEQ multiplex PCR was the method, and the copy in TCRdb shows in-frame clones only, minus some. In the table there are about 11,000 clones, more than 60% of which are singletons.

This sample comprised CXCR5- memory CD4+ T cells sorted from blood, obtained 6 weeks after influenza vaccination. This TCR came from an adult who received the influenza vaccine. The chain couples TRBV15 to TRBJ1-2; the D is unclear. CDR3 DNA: TGTGCCACCAGCAGAGCTAACAGAAACTATGGCTACACCTTC. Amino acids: CATSRANRNYGYTF.